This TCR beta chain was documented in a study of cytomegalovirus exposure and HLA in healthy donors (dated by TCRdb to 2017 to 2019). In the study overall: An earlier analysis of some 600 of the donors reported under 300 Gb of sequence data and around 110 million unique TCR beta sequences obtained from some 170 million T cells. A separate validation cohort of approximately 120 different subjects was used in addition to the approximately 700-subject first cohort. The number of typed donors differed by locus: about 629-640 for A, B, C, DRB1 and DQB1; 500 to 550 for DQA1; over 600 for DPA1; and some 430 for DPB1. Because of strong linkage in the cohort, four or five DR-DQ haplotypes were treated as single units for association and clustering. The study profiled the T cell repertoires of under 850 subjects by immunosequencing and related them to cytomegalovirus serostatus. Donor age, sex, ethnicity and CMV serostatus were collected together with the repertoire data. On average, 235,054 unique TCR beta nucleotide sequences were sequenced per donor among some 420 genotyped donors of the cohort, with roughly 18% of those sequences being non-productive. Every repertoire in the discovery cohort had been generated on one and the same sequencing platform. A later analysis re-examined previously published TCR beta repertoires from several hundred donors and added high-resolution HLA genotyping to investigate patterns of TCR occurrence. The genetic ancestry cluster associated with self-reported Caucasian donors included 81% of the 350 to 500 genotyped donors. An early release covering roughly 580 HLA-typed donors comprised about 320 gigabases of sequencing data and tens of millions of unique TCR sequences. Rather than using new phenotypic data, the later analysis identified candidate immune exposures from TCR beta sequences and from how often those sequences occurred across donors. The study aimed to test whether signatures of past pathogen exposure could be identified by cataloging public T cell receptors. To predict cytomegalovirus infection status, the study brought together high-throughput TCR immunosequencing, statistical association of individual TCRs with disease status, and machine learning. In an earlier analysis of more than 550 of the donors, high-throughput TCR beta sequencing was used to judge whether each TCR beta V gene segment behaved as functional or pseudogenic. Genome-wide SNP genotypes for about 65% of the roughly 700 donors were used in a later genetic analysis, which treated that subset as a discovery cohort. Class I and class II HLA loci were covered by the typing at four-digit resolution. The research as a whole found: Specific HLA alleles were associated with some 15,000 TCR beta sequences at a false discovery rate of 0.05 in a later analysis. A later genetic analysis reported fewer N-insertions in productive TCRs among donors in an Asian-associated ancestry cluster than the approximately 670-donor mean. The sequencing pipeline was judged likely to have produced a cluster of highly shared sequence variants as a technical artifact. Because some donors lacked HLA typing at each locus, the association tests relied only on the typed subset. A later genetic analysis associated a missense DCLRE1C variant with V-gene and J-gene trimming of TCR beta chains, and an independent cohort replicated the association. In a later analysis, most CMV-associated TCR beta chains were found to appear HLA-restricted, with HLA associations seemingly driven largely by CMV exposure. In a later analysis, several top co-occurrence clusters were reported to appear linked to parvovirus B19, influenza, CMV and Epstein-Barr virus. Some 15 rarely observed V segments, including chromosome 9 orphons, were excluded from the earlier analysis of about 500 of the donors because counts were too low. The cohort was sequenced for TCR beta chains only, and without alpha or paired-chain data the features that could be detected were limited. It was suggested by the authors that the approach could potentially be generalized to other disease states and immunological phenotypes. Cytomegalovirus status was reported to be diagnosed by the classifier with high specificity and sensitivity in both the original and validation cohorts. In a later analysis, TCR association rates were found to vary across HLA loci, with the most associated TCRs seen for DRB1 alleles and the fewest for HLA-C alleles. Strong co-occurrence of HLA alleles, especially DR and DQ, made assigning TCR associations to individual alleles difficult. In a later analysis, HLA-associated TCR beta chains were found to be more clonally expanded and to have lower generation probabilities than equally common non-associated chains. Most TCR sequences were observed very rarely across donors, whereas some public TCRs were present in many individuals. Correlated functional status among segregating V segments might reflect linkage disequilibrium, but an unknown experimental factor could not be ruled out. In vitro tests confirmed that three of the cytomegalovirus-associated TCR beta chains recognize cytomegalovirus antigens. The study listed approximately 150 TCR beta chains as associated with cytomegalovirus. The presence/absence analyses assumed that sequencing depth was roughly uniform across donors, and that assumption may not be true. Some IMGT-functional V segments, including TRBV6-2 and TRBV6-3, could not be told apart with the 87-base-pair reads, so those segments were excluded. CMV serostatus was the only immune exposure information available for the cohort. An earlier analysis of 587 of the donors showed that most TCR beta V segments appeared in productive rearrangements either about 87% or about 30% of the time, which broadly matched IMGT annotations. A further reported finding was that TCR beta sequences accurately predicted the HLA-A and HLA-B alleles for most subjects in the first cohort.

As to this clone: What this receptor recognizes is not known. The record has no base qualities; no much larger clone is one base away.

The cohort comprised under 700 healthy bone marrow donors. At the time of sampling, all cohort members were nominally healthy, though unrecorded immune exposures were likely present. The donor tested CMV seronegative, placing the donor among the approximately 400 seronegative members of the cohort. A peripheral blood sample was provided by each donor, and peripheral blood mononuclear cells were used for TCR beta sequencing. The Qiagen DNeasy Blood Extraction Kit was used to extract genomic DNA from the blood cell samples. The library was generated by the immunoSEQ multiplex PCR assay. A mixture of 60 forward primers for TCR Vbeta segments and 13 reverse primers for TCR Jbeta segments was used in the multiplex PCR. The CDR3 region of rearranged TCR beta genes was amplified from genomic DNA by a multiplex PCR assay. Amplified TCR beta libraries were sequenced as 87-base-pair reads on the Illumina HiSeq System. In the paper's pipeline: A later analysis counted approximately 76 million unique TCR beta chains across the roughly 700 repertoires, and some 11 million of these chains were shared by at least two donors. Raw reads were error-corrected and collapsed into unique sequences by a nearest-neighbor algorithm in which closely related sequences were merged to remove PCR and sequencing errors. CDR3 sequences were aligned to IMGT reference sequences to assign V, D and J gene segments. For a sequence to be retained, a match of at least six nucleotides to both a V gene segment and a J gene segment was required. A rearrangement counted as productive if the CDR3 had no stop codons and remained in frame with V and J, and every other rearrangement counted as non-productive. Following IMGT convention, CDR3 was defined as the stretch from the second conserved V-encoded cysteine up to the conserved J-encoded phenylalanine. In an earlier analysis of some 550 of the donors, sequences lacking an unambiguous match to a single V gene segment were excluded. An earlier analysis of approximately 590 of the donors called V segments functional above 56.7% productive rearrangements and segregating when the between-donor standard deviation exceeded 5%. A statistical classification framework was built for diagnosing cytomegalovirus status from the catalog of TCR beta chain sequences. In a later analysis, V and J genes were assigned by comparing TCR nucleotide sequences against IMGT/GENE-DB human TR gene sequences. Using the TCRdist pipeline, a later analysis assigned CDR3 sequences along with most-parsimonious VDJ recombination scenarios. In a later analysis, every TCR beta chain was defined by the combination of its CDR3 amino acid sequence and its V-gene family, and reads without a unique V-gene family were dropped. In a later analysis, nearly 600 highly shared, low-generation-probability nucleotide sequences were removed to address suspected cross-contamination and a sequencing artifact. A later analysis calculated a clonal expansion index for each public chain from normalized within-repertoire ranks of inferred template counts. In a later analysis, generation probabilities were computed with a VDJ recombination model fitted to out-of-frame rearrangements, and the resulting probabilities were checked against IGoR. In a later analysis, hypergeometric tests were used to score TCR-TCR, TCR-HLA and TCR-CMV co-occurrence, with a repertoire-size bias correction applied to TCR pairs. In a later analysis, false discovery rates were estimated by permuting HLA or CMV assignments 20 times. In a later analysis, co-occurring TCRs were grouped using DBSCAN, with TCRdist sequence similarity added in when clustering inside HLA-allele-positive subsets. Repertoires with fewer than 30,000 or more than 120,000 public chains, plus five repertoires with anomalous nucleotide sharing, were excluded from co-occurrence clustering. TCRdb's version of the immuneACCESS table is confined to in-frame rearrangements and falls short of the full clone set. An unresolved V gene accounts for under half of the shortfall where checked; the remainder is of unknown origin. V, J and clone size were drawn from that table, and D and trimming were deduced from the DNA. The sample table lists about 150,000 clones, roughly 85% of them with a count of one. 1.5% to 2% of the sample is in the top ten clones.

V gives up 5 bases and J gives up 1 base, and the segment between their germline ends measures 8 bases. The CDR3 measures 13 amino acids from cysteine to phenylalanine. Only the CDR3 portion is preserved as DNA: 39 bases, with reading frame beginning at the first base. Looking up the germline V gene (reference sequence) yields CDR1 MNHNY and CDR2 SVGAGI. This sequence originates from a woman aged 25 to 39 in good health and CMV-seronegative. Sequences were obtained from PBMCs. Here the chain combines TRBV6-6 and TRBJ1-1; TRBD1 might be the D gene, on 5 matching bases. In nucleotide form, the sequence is TGTGCCAGCAGTGACGGACAGAACACTGAAGCTTTCTTT. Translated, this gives CASSDGQNTEAFF.